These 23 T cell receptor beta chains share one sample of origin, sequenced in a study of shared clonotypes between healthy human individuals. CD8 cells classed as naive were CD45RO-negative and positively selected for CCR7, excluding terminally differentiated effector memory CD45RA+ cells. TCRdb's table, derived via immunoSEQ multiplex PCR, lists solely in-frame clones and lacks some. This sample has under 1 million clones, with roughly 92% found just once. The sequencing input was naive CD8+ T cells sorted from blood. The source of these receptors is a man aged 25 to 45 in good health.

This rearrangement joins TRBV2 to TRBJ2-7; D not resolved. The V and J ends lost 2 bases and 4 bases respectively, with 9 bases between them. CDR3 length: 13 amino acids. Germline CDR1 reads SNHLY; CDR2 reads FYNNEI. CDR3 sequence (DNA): TGTGCCAGCAGTGAATCGTACATGTACGAGCAGTACTTC. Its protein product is CASSESYMYEQYF.

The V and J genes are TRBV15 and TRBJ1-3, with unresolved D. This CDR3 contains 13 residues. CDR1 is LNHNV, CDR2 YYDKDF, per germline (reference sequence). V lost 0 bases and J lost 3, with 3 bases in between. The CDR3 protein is CATSRDGGNTIYF. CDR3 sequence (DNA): TGTGCCACCAGCAGAGATGGTGGAAACACCATATATTTT.

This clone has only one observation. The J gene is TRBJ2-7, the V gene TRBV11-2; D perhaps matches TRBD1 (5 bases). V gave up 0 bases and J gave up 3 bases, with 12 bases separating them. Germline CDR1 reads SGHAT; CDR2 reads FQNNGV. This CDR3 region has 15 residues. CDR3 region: CASSLDLTTGYEQYF. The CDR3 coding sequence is TGTGCCAGCAGCTTAGACCTTACAACAGGCTACGAGCAGTACTTC.

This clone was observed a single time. CDR3 protein: CASSLGRTSTDTQYF. The CDR3 nucleotides are TGCGCCAGCAGCTTGGGTAGGACCAGCACAGATACGCAGTATTTT. The J gene is TRBJ2-3, the V gene TRBV5-1; D call uncertain. CDR3 length: 15 residues. The V gene's germline CDR1 is SGHRS and CDR2 YFSETQ. V was pared by 0 bases and J by 0 bases, with 8 bases between.

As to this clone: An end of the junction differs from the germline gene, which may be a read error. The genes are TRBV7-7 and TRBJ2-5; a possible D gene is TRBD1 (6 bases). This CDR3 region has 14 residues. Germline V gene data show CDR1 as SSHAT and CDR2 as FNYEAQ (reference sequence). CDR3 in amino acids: CASSLWDTQETQYF. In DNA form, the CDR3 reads TGTGCTAGCAGCTTATGGGACACACAAGAGACCCAGTACTTC. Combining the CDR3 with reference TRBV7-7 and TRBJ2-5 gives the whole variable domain GAGVSQSPRYKVTKRGQDVTLRCDPISSHATLYWYQQALGQGPEFLTYFNYEAQPDKSGLPSDRFSAERPEGSISTLTIQRTEQRDSAMYRCASSLWDTQETQYFGPGTRLLVL.

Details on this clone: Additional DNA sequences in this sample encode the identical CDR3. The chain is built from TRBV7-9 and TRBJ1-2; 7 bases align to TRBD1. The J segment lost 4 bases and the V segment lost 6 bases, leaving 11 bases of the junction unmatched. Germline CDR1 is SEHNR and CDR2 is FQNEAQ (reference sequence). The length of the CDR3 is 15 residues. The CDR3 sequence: CASRPGQEISYGYTF. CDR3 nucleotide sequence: TGTGCCAGCAGGCCAGGACAGGAGATATCCTATGGCTACACCTTC.

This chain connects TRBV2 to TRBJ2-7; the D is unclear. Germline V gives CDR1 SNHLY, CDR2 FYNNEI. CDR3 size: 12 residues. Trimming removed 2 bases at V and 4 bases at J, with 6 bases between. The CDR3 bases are TGTGCCAGCAGTGAAATAGGATACGAGCAGTACTTC. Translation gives CASSEIGYEQYF.

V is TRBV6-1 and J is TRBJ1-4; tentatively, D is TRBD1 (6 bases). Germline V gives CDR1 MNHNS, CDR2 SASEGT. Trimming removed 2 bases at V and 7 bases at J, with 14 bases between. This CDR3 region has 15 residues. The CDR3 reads CASSEWGGLSEKLFF. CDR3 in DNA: TGTGCCAGCAGTGAATGGGGGGGGCTAAGTGAAAAACTGTTTTTT.

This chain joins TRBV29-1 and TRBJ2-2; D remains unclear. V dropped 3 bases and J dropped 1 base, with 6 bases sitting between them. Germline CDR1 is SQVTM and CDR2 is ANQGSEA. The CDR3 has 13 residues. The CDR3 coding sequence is TGCAGCGTTGAGGCAGGGAACACCGGGGAGCTGTTTTTT. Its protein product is CSVEAGNTGELFF.

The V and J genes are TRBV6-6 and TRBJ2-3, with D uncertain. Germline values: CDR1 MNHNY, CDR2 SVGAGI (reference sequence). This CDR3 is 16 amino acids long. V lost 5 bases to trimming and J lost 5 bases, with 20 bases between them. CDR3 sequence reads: CASSLESSSLEDTQYF. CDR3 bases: TGTGCCAGCAGTCTAGAGTCGAGTTCACTTGAAGATACGCAGTATTTT.

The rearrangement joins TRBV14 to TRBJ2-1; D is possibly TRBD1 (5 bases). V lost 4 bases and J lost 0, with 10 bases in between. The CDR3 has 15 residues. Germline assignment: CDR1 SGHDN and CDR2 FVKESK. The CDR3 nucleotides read TGTGCCAGCAGCCGTCTCGACAGCTCCTACAATGAGCAGTTCTTC. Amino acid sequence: CASSRLDSSYNEQFF. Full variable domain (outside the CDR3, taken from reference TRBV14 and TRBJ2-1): EAGVTQFPSHSVIEKGQTVTLRCDPISGHDNLYWYRRVMGKEIKFLLHFVKESKQDESGMPNNRFLAERTGGTYSTLKVQPAELEDSGVYFCASSRLDSSYNEQFFGPGTRLTVL.

CDR3 DNA sequence: TGTGCCAACTCCGACGGTGGTGAGCAGTTCTTC. Amino acid sequence: CANSDGGEQFF. The V gene is TRBV2, the J gene TRBJ2-1; D ambiguous. V lost 10 bases, J lost 9 bases, and 13 bases lay in between. The CDR3 loop spans 11 amino acids. Germline V lookup: CDR1 SNHLY, CDR2 FYNNEI.

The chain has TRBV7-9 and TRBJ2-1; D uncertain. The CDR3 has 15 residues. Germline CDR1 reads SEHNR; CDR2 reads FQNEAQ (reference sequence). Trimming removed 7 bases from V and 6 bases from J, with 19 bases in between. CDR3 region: CASMGPTPNPNEQFF. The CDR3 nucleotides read TGTGCCAGCATGGGTCCTACTCCGAACCCCAATGAGCAGTTCTTC.

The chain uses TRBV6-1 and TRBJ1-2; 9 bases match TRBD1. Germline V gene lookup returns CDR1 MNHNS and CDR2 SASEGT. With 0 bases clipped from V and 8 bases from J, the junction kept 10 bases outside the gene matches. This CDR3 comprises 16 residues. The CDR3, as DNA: TGTGCCAGCAGTGAAGCGCCGGGACAGGGCGGAGAGGGCTACACCTTC. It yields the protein CASSEAPGQGGEGYTF.

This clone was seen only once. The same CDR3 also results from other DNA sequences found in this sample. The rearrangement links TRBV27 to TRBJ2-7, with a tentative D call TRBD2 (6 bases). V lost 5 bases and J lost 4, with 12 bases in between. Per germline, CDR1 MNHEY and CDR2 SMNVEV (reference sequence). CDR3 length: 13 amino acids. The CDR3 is CASSKGTSYEQYF. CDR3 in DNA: TGTGCCAGCAGTAAAGGGACTTCTTACGAGCAGTACTTC.

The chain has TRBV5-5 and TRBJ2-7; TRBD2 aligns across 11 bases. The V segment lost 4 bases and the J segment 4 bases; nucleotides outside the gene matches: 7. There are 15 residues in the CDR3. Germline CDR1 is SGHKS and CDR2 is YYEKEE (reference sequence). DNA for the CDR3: TGTGCCAGCAGCGGGGGGACTAGCGGATATTACGAGCAGTACTTC. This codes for CASSGGTSGYYEQYF.

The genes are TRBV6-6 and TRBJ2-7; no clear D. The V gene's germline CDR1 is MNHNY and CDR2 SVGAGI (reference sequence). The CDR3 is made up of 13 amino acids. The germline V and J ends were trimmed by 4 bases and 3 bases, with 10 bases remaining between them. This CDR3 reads CASSSRSHYEQYF. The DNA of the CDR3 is TGTGCCAGCAGTTCCCGCTCCCACTACGAGCAGTACTTC.

The CDR3 DNA reads as TGCAGCGTTGAAGGTAGCGGGACTGCGACCGGGGAGCTGTTTTTT. Translated, it gives CSVEGSGTATGELFF. This chain uses TRBV29-1 with TRBJ2-2; 8 bases align to TRBD2. With 1 base clipped from V and 5 bases from J, the junction kept 6 bases outside the gene matches. This CDR3 comprises 15 residues. Germline-derived CDR1 and CDR2 are SQVTM and ANQGSEA.

CDR3 coding DNA: TGTGCCAGCAGCGAAACAGGGGAAACTAATGAAAAACTGTTTTTT. As protein: CASSETGETNEKLFF. This chain joins TRBV9 and TRBJ1-4; 7 bases are a match to TRBD1. V shed 3 bases and J 1 base; nucleotides not matched to a gene: 3. Germline CDR1 and CDR2: SGDLS and YYNGEE. This CDR3 has 15 residues.

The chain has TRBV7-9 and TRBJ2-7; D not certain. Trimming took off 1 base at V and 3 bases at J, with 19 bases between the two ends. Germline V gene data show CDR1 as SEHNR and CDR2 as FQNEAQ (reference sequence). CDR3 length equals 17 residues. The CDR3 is CASSLVGSDLRSYEQYF. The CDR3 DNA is TGTGCCAGCAGCTTAGTCGGATCTGATTTGCGGAGCTACGAGCAGTACTTC.

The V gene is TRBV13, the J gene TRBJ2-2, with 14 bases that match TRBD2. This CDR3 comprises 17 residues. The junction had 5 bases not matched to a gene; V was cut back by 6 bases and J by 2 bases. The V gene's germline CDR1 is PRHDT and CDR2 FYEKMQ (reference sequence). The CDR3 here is CASRGLAGGTNTGELFF. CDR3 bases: TGTGCCAGCAGAGGACTAGCGGGAGGAACAAACACCGGGGAGCTGTTTTTT.

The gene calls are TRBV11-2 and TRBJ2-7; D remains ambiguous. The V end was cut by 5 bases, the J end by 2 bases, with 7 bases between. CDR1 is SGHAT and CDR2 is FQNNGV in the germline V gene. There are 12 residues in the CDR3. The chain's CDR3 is CASSRRTYEQYF. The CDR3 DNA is TGTGCCAGCAGCCGACGAACCTACGAGCAGTACTTC. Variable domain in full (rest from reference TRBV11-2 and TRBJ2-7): EAGVAQSPRYKIIEKRQSVAFWCNPISGHATLYWYQQILGQGPKLLIQFQNNGVVDDSQLPKDRFSAERLKGVDSTLKIQPAKLEDSAVYLCASSRRTYEQYFGPGTRLTVT.

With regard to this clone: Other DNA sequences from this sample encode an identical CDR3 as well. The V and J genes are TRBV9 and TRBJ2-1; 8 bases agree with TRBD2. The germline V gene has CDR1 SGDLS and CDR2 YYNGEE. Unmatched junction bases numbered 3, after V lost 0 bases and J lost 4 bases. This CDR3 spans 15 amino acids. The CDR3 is CASSVASSGYNEQFF. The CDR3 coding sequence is TGTGCCAGCAGCGTAGCGTCTAGCGGGTACAATGAGCAGTTCTTC. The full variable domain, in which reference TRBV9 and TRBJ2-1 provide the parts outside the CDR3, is DSGVTQTPKHLITATGQRVTLRCSPRSGDLSVYWYQQSLDQGLQFLIQYYNGEERAKGNILERFSAQQFPDLHSELNLSSLELGDSALYFCASSVASSGYNEQFFGPGTRLTVL.